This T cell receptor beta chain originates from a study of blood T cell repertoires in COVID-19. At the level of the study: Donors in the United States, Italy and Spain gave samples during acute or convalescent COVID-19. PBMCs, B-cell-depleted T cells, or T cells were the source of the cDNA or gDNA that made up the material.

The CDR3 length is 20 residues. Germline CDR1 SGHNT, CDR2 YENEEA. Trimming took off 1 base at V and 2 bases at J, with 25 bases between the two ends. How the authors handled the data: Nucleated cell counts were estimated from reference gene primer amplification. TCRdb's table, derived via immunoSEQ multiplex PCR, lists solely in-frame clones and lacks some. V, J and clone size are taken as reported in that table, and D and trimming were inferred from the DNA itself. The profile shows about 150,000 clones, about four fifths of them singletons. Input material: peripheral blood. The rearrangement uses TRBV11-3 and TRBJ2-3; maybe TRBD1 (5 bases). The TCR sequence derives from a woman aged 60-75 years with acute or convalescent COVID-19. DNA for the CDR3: TGTGCCAGCAGCTTAGTAGTAGTGGATTTCCAGGGTCAAACCACAGATACGCAGTATTTT. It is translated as CASSLVVVDFQGQTTDTQYF.